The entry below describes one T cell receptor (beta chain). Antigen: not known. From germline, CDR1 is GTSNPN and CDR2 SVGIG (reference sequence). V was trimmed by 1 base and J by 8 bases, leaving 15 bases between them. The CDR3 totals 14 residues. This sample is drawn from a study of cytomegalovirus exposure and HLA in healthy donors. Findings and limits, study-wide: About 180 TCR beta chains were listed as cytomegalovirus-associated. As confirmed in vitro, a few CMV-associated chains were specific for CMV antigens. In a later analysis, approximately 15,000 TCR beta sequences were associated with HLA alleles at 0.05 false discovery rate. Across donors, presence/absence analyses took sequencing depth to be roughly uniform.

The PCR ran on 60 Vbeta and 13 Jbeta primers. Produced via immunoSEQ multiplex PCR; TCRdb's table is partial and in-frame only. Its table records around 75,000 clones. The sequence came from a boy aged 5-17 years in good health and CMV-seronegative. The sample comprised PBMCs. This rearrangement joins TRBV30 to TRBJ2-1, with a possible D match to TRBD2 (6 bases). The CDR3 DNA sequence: TGTGCCTGGAGTGCTCCAGGGTCGGGGGATGAGCAGTTCTTC. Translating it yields CAWSAPGSGDEQFF.